Below, 23 T cell receptor beta chains from the same sample are listed, as sequenced in a study of blood T cell repertoires in COVID-19. Clones were sequenced by immunoSEQ multiplex PCR, and TCRdb holds only the in-frame ones, with some missing. This sample has fewer than 150,000 clones; roughly 90% occur once, and the top ten carry roughly 4%. The sample consisted of peripheral blood. These receptors were obtained from a woman between 55 and 75 years old with COVID-19, enrolled during active disease.

The CDR3 bases are TGTGCCAGCAGCAAAGTCCCGAACAGGGGGCATAATTCACCCCTCCACTTT. This sequence encodes CASSKVPNRGHNSPLHF. The V and J genes are TRBV21-1 and TRBJ1-6; TRBD1 is the table's D call, not checked against the DNA. TRBV21-1 is annotated as a pseudogene. This CDR3 contains 17 residues.

The V and J genes are TRBV5-4 and TRBJ2-5; 13 positions match TRBD2. Trimming cost V 4 bases and J 1 base; bases outside gene matches: 13. The CDR3 is 19 amino acids. Per germline, CDR1 SGHNT and CDR2 YYREEE (reference sequence). CDR3: CASSPGVATSGGFQETQYF. Written as DNA, the CDR3 is TGTGCCAGCAGCCCTGGGGTTGCGACTAGCGGGGGGTTCCAAGAGACCCAGTACTTC.

The V and J genes are TRBV7-2 and TRBJ2-1; the D is unclear. This CDR3 comprises 13 residues. Germline V gene lookup returns CDR1 SGHTA and CDR2 FQGNSA. The ends were cut back, 6 bases at V and 4 bases at J, with 10 bases in the middle. The CDR3 nucleotides read TGTGCCAGCAGACGCAGGATTTACAATGAGCAGTTCTTC. It translates to CASRRRIYNEQFF.

This rearrangement joins TRBV5-8 to TRBJ1-5; 7 nucleotides match TRBD1. The CDR3 is 15 amino acids. Trimming at V came to 0 bases and at J to 6 bases, leaving 6 bases not matched to a gene. Looked up from germline, CDR1 is SGHTS and CDR2 is YDEGEE. As DNA, the CDR3 is TGTGCCAGCAGCTTGGGGACAGGACTTTTTCAGCCCCAGCATTTT. It translates to CASSLGTGLFQPQHF.

V and J are TRBV9 and TRBJ1-4, with a possible D match to TRBD1 (5 bases). This CDR3 is 13 amino acids long. V was pared by 0 bases and J by 10 bases, with 10 bases between. The germline CDR1 and CDR2 sequences are SGDLS and YYNGEE. The CDR3 loop is CASSVGDRSKLFF. CDR3 nucleotide sequence: TGTGCCAGCAGCGTAGGAGACAGATCAAAACTGTTTTTT. Drawing the rest from reference TRBV9 and TRBJ1-4, the complete variable domain is DSGVTQTPKHLITATGQRVTLRCSPRSGDLSVYWYQQSLDQGLQFLIQYYNGEERAKGNILERFSAQQFPDLHSELNLSSLELGDSALYFCASSVGDRSKLFFGSGTQLSVL.

The rearrangement uses TRBV19 and TRBJ1-2; 7 bases map to TRBD1. V lost 8 bases, J lost 8 bases, and 20 bases stayed unmatched. CDR1 and CDR2 (germline): LNHDA, SQIVND (reference sequence). The CDR3 has 16 amino acids. The chain's CDR3 is CASYGRGPDRESGYTF. In DNA, the CDR3 is TGTGCCAGTTACGGTAGGGGCCCCGACAGGGAGAGCGGCTACACCTTC. Full variable domain (outside the CDR3, taken from reference TRBV19 and TRBJ1-2): DGGITQSPKYLFRKEGQNVTLSCEQNLNHDAMYWYRQDPGQGLRLIYYSQIVNDFQKGDIAEGYSVSREKKESFPLTVTSAQKNPTAFYLCASYGRGPDRESGYTFGSGTRLTVV.

The genes are TRBV30 and TRBJ2-7; 10 positions match TRBD1. The ends lost 0 bases at V and 2 bases at J; junction bases unmatched: 1. The CDR3 extends over 14 amino acids. Germline-derived CDR1 and CDR2 are GTSNPN and SVGIG (reference sequence). CDR3 region: CAWSVGQGAYEQYF. The CDR3 DNA sequence: TGTGCCTGGAGTGTAGGACAGGGGGCCTACGAGCAGTACTTC. Complete variable domain (other parts from reference TRBV30 and TRBJ2-7): SQTIHQWPATLVQPVGSPLSLECTVEGTSNPNLYWYRQAAGRGLQLLFYSVGIGQISSEVPQNLSASRPQDRQFILSSKKLLLSDSGFYLCAWSVGQGAYEQYFGPGTRLTVT.

The chain is built from TRBV19 and TRBJ2-6; D might be TRBD1 (6 bases). Germline V gene data show CDR1 as LNHDA and CDR2 as SQIVND (reference sequence). This CDR3 spans 17 amino acids. V shed 5 bases and J shed 0 bases, with 14 bases lying between them. This CDR3 is CASSLSRGPSGANVLTF. The CDR3 nucleotides read TGTGCCAGTAGTCTCAGCAGGGGTCCCTCTGGGGCCAACGTCCTGACTTTC.

The rearrangement joins TRBV10-3 to TRBJ2-7, with 7 positions matching TRBD1. The CDR3 extends over 15 amino acids. V trimming: 5 bases; J trimming: 3 bases; junction bases outside the gene matches: 10. Germline lookup yields CDR1 ENHRY and CDR2 SYGVKD. This CDR3 is CAISLGQVGNYEQYF. Here the CDR3 DNA reads TGTGCCATCAGTTTAGGACAGGTAGGAAACTACGAGCAGTACTTC.

V and J are TRBV19 and TRBJ1-3; no definite D call. There are 15 residues in the CDR3. In germline, CDR1 is LNHDA, CDR2 SQIVND (reference sequence). V was cut by 3 bases and J by 0 bases, with 9 bases left in between. The CDR3 loop is CASSIYASSGNTIYF. The CDR3 DNA follows: TGTGCCAGTAGTATTTATGCGAGCTCTGGAAACACCATATATTTT.

V and J are TRBV5-4 and TRBJ2-7; D possibly corresponds to TRBD2 (6 bases). CDR1 and CDR2 from the germline V gene are SGHNT and YYREEE (reference sequence). The V and J ends lost 3 bases and 2 bases respectively, with 15 bases between them. The CDR3 consists of 15 residues. The chain's CDR3 is CASSSGIAVTYEQYF. CDR3 bases: TGTGCCAGCAGCTCCGGAATAGCGGTCACCTACGAGCAGTACTTC.

This clone was seen a single time. The V gene is TRBV19, the J gene TRBJ1-6; 9 bases agree with TRBD1. Germline V lookup: CDR1 LNHDA, CDR2 SQIVND (reference sequence). V shed 7 bases and J 9 bases; nucleotides not matched to a gene: 7. The CDR3 length is 14 residues. The CDR3: CASTSGQGISPLHF. DNA of the CDR3: TGTGCCAGTACCTCCGGACAGGGGATTTCACCCCTCCACTTT.

The J gene is TRBJ2-7, the V gene TRBV7-2; D is perhaps TRBD1 (6 bases). The germline V gene has CDR1 SGHTA and CDR2 FQGNSA. Trimming shortened V by 2 bases and J by 2 bases, and 13 bases separated the two germline ends. This CDR3 is 15 amino acids long. CDR3 in DNA: TGTGCCAGCAGCTTAAAAGCCGGGGACACCTACGAGCAGTACTTC. Residues: CASSLKAGDTYEQYF.

CDR3 in amino acids: CASSPGTLSNQPQHF. In DNA form, the CDR3 reads TGTGCCAGTAGTCCCGGGACACTTAGCAATCAGCCCCAGCATTTT. This sequence joins TRBV19 and TRBJ1-5; possible D gene TRBD1, 6 bases. From germline, CDR1 is LNHDA and CDR2 SQIVND (reference sequence). This CDR3 has 15 amino acids. Trimming removed 5 bases at V and 0 bases at J, with 11 bases between.

The V call is TRBV2, the J call TRBJ1-4; 9 bases align to TRBD1. Germline V gene lookup returns CDR1 SNHLY and CDR2 FYNNEI. J lost 8 bases, V lost 10 bases, and 17 bases had no gene match. The CDR3 spans 16 residues. The CDR3 here is CATNLGMGQGKEKLFF. The CDR3 DNA reads TGTGCCACGAACCTGGGGATGGGACAGGGAAAGGAAAAACTGTTTTTT.

The rearrangement links TRBV5-4 to TRBJ2-7; 13 positions match TRBD2. The CDR3 consists of 16 residues. Germline trimming cut 3 bases from V and 3 bases from J; bases unmatched to any gene: 6. Germline CDR1 SGHNT, CDR2 YYREEE (reference sequence). CDR3 protein: CASSSSGTSGIYEQYF. The DNA of the CDR3 is TGTGCCAGCAGCTCGTCCGGGACTAGCGGGATCTACGAGCAGTACTTC.

The chain has TRBV19 and TRBJ1-5, with a possible D match to TRBD1 (6 bases). The germline V gene has CDR1 LNHDA and CDR2 SQIVND (reference sequence). Trimming removed 4 bases at V and 1 base at J, with 14 bases between. CDR3 length equals 16 residues. This CDR3 is CASSTTGRWSNQPQHF. The CDR3 DNA reads TGTGCCAGTAGTACGACAGGACGGTGGAGCAATCAGCCCCAGCATTTT.

This clone was seen once. The V call is TRBV4-2, the J call TRBJ1-5; D is unclear. CDR3 length: 13 amino acids. Germline V lookup: CDR1 LGHNA, CDR2 YNFKEQ. V dropped 2 bases and J dropped 1 base, with 3 bases sitting between them. CDR3 sequence (DNA): TGTGCCAGCAGCCAACAGAGCAATCAGCCCCAGCATTTT. This codes for CASSQQSNQPQHF.

The V and J genes are TRBV6-4 and TRBJ2-2; D might be TRBD1 (6 bases). This CDR3 region has 15 residues. Germline V lookup: CDR1 MRHNA, CDR2 SNTAGT. Trimming took 5 bases from V and 6 from J, leaving 16 bases between them. The CDR3: CASSPDLQGPGELFF. The CDR3 nucleotides are TGTGCCAGCAGTCCTGACCTACAGGGCCCCGGGGAGCTGTTTTTT.

The J gene is TRBJ1-1, the V gene TRBV6-2 or TRBV6-3; TRBD1 matches 7 bases. Trimming at V came to 7 bases and at J to 1 base, leaving 6 bases not matched to a gene. The CDR3 length is 14 residues. The germline CDR1 and CDR2 sequences are MNHEY and SVGEGT. The CDR3 DNA sequence: TGTGCCAGCAACCCGGGACAGAGGAACACTGAAGCTTTCTTT. Translated, it gives CASNPGQRNTEAFF.

The gene calls are TRBV14 and TRBJ1-6, with D uncertain. Per the germline V gene, CDR1 is SGHDN and CDR2 is FVKESK. This CDR3 has 13 amino acids. Trimming pared 6 bases from V and 6 bases from J, leaving 9 bases between. CDR3: CASRPRSNSPLHF. The CDR3, as DNA: TGTGCCAGCAGGCCTCGGAGTAATTCACCCCTCCACTTT.

The chain uses TRBV12-3 or TRBV12-4 and TRBJ1-1; D unclear. This CDR3 has 13 residues. Deletions cut 3 bases from V and 6 bases from J, with 11 bases between. The CDR3 DNA is TGTGCCAGCAGTTTTAGGATAGCCGCTGAAGCTTTCTTT. Residues: CASSFRIAAEAFF.

The chain links TRBV5-4 to TRBJ2-5; 8 nucleotides agree with TRBD2. V lost 0 bases and J lost 3; bases outside the gene matches: 1. The CDR3 spans 14 residues. Germline assignment: CDR1 SGHNT and CDR2 YYREEE (reference sequence). The CDR3 nucleotides are TGTGCCAGCAGCTTGGCGGGGGGGAAAGAGACCCAGTACTTC. It is translated as CASSLAGGKETQYF.